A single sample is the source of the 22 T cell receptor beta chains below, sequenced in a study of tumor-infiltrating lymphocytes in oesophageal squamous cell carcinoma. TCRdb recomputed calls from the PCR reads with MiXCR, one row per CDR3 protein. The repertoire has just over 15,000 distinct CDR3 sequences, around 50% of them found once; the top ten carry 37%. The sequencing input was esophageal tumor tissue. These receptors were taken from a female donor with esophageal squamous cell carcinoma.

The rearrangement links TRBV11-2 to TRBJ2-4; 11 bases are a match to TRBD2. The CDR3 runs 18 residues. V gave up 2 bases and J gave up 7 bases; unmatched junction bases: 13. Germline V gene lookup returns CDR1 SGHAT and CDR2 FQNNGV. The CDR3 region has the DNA TGTGCCAGCAGCTTAACGCGGGGGGCTAGCGGGAGGACGAACATTCAGTACTTC. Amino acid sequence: CASSLTRGASGRTNIQYF.

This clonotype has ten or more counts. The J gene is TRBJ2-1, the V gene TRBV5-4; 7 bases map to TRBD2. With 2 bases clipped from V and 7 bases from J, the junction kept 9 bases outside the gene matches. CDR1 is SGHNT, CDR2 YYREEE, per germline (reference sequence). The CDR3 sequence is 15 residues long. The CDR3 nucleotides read TGTGCCAGCAGCTTTCCTAGCGGAACCCGGAATGAGCAGTTCTTC. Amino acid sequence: CASSFPSGTRNEQFF.

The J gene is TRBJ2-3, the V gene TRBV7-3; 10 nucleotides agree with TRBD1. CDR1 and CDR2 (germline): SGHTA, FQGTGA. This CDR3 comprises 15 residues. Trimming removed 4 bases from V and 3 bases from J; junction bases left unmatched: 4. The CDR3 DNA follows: TGTGCCAGCAGCTCTGGACAGGGGGTGACAGATACGCAGTATTTT. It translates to CASSSGQGVTDTQYF.

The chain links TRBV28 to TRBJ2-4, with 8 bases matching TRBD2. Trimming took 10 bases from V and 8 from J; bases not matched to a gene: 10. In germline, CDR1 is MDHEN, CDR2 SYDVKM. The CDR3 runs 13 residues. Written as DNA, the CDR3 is TGTGCCACCCAGAGGAGCGGGAGTGACATTCAGTACTTC. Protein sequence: CATQRSGSDIQYF.

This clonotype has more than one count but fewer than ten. CDR3 bases: TGTGCCAGCAGTCCCCCGGGACAGGGGGCTTTCGAGCAGTACTTC. It codes for CASSPPGQGAFEQYF. This chain links TRBV6-1 with TRBJ2-1, with 12 bases that match TRBD1. The DNA end is more similar to TRBJ2-7, so the J call may be wrong. Per the germline V gene, CDR1 is MNHNS and CDR2 is SASEGT. The CDR3 covers 15 residues.

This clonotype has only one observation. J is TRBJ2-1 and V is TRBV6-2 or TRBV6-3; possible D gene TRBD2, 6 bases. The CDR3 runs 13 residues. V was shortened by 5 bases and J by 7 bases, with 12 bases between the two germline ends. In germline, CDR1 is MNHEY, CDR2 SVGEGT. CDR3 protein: CASSATSLNEQFF. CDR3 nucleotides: TGTGCCAGCAGTGCGACTAGTCTGAATGAGCAGTTCTTC.

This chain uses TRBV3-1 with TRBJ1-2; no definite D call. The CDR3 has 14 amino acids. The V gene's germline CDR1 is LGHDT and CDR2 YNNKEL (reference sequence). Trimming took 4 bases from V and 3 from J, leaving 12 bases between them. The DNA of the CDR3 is TGTGCCAGCAGCCCAGGACCCTTCCACTATGGCTACACCTTC. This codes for CASSPGPFHYGYTF.

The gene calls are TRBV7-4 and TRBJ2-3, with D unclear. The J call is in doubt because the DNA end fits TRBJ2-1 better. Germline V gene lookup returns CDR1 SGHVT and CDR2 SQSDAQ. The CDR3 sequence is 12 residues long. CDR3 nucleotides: TGTGCCAGCAGCTTAGACGTCAATGAGCAGTTCTTC. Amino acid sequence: CASSLDVNEQFF.

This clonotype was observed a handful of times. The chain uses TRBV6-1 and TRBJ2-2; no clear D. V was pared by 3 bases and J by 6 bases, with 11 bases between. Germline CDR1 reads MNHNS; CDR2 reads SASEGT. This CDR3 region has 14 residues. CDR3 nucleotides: TGTGCCAGCAGTGAGCCCTACAAGGCCGGGGAGCTGTTTTTT. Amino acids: CASSEPYKAGELFF.

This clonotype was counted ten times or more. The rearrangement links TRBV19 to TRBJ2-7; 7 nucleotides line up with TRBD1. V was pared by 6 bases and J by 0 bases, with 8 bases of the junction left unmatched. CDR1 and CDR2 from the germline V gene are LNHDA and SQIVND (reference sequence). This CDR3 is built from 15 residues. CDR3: CASSDRAGASYEQYF. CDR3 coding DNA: TGTGCCAGTAGCGACAGGGCCGGAGCCTCCTACGAGCAGTACTTC.

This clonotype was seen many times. The CDR3: CASSLPAGIPYEQYF. In nucleotides, the CDR3 is TGTGCCAGCAGTTTACCTGCAGGCATTCCCTACGAGCAGTACTTC. The chain links TRBV28 to TRBJ2-5; D is undetermined. The DNA end lines up better with TRBJ2-7; the J call may be wrong. This CDR3 has 15 amino acids. Germline V gene lookup returns CDR1 MDHEN and CDR2 SYDVKM.

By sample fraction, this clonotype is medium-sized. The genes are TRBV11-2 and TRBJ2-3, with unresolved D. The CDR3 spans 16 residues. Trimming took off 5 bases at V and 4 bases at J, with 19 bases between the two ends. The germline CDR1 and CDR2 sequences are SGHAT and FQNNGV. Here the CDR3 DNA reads TGTGCCAGCAGCCCAACCCGGACGCGTCTCGCAGATACGCAGTATTTT. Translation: CASSPTRTRLADTQYF.

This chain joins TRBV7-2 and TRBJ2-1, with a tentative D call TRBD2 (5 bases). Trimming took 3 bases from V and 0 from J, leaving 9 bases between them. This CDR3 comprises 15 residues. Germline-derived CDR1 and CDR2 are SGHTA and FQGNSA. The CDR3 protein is CASSFRGSSYNEQFF. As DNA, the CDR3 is TGTGCCAGCAGCTTCCGCGGGTCCTCCTACAATGAGCAGTTCTTC.

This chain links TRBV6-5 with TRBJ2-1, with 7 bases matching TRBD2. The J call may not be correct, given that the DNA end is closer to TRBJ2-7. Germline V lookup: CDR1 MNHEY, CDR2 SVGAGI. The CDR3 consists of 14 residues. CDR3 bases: TGTGCCAGCAGTAAGGACGGGAGGTTCTACGAGCAGTACTTC. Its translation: CASSKDGRFYEQYF.

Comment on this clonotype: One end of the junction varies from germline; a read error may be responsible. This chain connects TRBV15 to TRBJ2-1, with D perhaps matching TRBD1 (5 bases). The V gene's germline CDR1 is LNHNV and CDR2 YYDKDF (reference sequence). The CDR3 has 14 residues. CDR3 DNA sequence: TGTGCCACCACTCAACTGGGGCACCAAGAGACCCAGTTGTTC. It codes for CATTQLGHQETQLF.

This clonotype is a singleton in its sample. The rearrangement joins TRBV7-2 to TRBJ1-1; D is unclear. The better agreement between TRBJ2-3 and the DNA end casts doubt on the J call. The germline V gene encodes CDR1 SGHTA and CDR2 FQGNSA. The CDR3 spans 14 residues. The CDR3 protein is CASSPARTTDTQYF. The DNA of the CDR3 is TGTGCCAGCAGCCCGGCTAGAACCACAGATACGCAGTATTTT.

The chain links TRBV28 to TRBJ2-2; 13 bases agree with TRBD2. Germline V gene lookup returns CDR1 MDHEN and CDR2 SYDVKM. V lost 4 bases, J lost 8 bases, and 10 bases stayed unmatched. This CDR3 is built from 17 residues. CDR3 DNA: TGTGCCAGCAGTTCAAATTCGGGGACTAGCGGGACTGGGGAGCTGTTTTTT. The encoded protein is CASSSNSGTSGTGELFF.

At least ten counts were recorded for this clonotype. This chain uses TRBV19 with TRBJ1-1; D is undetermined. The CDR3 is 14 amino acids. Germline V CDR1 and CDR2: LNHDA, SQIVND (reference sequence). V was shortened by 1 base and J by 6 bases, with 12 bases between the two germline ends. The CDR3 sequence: CASSIAKGFAEAFF. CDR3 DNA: TGTGCCAGTAGTATAGCCAAGGGTTTTGCTGAAGCTTTCTTT.

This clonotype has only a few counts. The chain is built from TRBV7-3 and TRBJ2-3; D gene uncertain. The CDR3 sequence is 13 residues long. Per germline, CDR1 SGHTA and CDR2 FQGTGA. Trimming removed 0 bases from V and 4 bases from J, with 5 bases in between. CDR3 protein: CASSLTLADTQYF. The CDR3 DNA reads TGTGCCAGCAGCTTAACGTTGGCAGATACGCAGTATTTT.

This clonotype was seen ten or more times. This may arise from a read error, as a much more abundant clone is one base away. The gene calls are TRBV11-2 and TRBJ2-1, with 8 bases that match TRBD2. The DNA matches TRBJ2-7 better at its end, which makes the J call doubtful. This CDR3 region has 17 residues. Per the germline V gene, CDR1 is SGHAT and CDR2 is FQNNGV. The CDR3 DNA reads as TGTGCCAGCAGCTCACCGGAAACTAGCGGCTCCTACAATGAGCAGTACTTC. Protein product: CASSSPETSGSYNEQYF.

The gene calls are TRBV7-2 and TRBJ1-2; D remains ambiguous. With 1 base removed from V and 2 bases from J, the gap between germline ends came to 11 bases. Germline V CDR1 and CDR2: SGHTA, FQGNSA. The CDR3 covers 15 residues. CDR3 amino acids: CASSLVYPGNYGYTF. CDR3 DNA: TGTGCCAGCAGCTTAGTTTACCCGGGAAACTATGGCTACACCTTC.

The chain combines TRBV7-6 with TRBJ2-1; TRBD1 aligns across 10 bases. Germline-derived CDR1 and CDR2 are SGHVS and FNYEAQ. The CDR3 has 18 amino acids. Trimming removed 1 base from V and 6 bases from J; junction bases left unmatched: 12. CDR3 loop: CASSLGLPGQGILNEQFF. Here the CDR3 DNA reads TGTGCCAGCAGCTTAGGATTACCGGGACAGGGGATTCTCAATGAGCAGTTCTTC.